The 10 T cell receptor beta chains below come from one sample, sequenced in a study of CD8 T cells in ankylosing spondylitis. Using its own MiXCR run on the 5' RACE reads, TCRdb lists one record per CDR3 protein. The top ten clones hold about 4.2% of a sample with some 270,000 distinct CDR3 sequences, 30% to 35% of them seen once. Sequencing was done on a sample of blood, either unsorted or a sorted T cell fraction (not recorded which). The receptors stem from a male donor with ankylosing spondylitis or in good health (not recorded which).

This clonotype has more than one count but fewer than ten. The chain carries TRBV5-1 and TRBJ2-1; D unclear. CDR3 length: 13 amino acids. Deletions cut 0 bases from V and 4 bases from J, with 5 bases between. Germline V gene data show CDR1 as SGHRS and CDR2 as YFSETQ. CDR3 nucleotides: TGCGCCAGCAGCTTGGACGGTTACAATGAGCAGTTCTTC. Translating gives CASSLDGYNEQFF.

The chain uses TRBV5-4 and TRBJ1-2, with D tentatively TRBD1 (5 bases). The CDR3 has 16 residues. The V end lost 2 bases, the J end lost 2 bases, and 16 bases lay between the germline ends. CDR1 and CDR2 from the germline V gene are SGHNT and YYREEE (reference sequence). The CDR3 coding sequence is TGTGCCAGCAGCTTACCGGGACGCCCCTTAAACTATGGCTACACCTTC. It encodes CASSLPGRPLNYGYTF.

The genes are TRBV12-3 or TRBV12-4 and TRBJ1-5; TRBD1 matches 12 bases. The CDR3 runs 14 residues. The V gene end was trimmed by 7 bases and the J gene end by 7 bases; junction bases not matched to a gene: 5. CDR3 in amino acids: CASTSGTGGQPQHF. The CDR3 nucleotides read TGTGCCAGCACCTCCGGGACAGGGGGCCAGCCCCAGCATTTT.

The chain combines TRBV12-3 or TRBV12-4 with TRBJ2-6; TRBD1 might be the D (6 bases). The length of the CDR3 is 17 residues. Trimming shortened V by 8 bases and J by 4 bases, and 21 bases separated the two germline ends. CDR3 sequence reads: CASRYGQSLTGANVLTF. The CDR3 DNA reads TGTGCCAGCCGGTATGGACAGAGCCTCACCGGGGCCAACGTCCTGACTTTC.

This clonotype was recorded a few times. The chain uses TRBV11-2 and TRBJ2-7, with D unresolved. V dropped 2 bases and J dropped 2 bases, with 19 bases sitting between them. CDR1 is SGHAT, CDR2 FQNNGV, per germline. This CDR3 has 17 residues. CDR3 residues: CASSLQMSSAVAYEQYF. The CDR3 DNA is TGTGCCAGCAGCTTACAAATGAGTTCGGCGGTGGCCTACGAGCAGTACTTC.

As regards this clonotype: A much larger clone lies one base from this, so it may be a read error. The rearrangement links TRBV5-6 to TRBJ2-3; D unclear. Germline-derived CDR1 and CDR2 are SGHDT and YYEEEE. Trimming cost V 3 bases and J 1 base, with 12 bases left between them. The CDR3 consists of 15 residues. The CDR3 here is CASSSRAGGTDTQYF. For the CDR3, the DNA is TGTGCCAGCAGCTCTCGCGCCGGAGGCACAGATACGCAGTATTTT.

This chain connects TRBV9 to TRBJ2-7; TRBD2 matches at 8 bases. After removal of 0 bases from V and 2 bases from J, the junction contained 4 bases not matched to a gene. The CDR3 loop spans 15 amino acids. Germline CDR1 and CDR2: SGDLS and YYNGEE. CDR3 sequence: CASSVDSGGTYEQYF. CDR3 sequence (DNA): TGTGCCAGCAGCGTAGACAGCGGGGGAACCTACGAGCAGTACTTC.

This clonotype has more than one count but fewer than ten. This sequence joins TRBV28 and TRBJ1-3; 9 bases match TRBD1. CDR3 length: 14 residues. V lost 7 bases and J lost 3; bases outside the gene matches: 4. Looked up from germline, CDR1 is MDHEN and CDR2 is SYDVKM. This CDR3 reads CASIPDRGGNTIYF. The CDR3, as DNA: TGTGCCAGCATCCCGGACAGGGGTGGAAACACCATATATTTT.

Comment on this clonotype: Possible read error: a much larger clone is one base away. The CDR3 DNA sequence: TGTGCCAGCCGTTTTTCCCACGGGGCGGGGACCTTC. Residues: CASRFSHGAGTF. The chain is built from TRBV12-3 or TRBV12-4 and TRBJ1-2; D might be TRBD1 (5 bases). The CDR3 totals 12 residues.

This clonotype was observed a few times. J is TRBJ2-2 and V is TRBV18; 7 bases are a match to TRBD1. The CDR3 extends over 15 amino acids. Per germline, CDR1 KGHSH and CDR2 LQKENI. With V trimmed by 6 bases and J by 0 bases, 4 bases remained unmatched. CDR3 DNA sequence: TGTGCCAGCTCGAGGGGGACAGCGAACACCGGGGAGCTGTTTTTT. Its translation: CASSRGTANTGELFF.